A single sample gave rise to the 10 T cell receptor beta chains below, sequenced in a study of graft-versus-host responses after intestinal transplantation (TCRdb year 2021). The library was generated by the immunoSEQ multiplex PCR assay. This is the immuneACCESS table as TCRdb keeps it, with only in-frame sequences that have V and J called. A part of the clones is gone; compared with another copy, unresolved V genes explain less than half, and the rest is unexplained. Present in this sample are about 27,000 clones, around four fifths of which were seen just once. The ten biggest clones cover 1% to 1.3% of the sample. This material consisted of PBMCs, taken approximately four weeks after intestinal transplant. Receptors were obtained from a human patient who received an intestinal transplant, so some T cells may come from the graft donor.

The V gene is TRBV28, the J gene TRBJ2-1, with TRBD1 identical over 7 bases. Germline CDR1 and CDR2: MDHEN and SYDVKM. With 5 bases clipped from V and 2 bases from J, the junction kept 6 bases outside the gene matches. CDR3 length: 15 amino acids. DNA for the CDR3: TGTGCCAGCAGTACCCGACAGGGACCCTACAATGAGCAGTTCTTC. Protein sequence: CASSTRQGPYNEQFF.

The chain is built from TRBV6-5 and TRBJ2-3; 11 nucleotides line up with TRBD2. This CDR3 has 14 amino acids. After removal of 6 bases from V and 6 bases from J, the junction contained 5 bases not matched to a gene. CDR1 is MNHEY and CDR2 is SVGAGI in the germline V gene. CDR3 region: CASSPRLAGDTQYF. CDR3 DNA: TGTGCCAGCAGCCCTAGACTAGCGGGGGATACGCAGTATTTT.

V usage is TRBV7-9 and J usage is TRBJ2-1; the D gene could be TRBD1 or TRBD2 (5 bases each). Deletions cut 4 bases from V and 4 bases from J, with 11 bases between. Germline V gene data show CDR1 as SEHNR and CDR2 as FQNEAQ (reference sequence). The CDR3 spans 14 residues. CDR3 nucleotide sequence: TGTGCCAGCAGCTCGGGGCCCGGGTACAATGAGCAGTTCTTC. Translation gives CASSSGPGYNEQFF.

CDR3 sequence: CASSPVFRDRGQGEQFF. The CDR3 DNA reads TGTGCCAGCTCACCTGTATTCCGGGACAGGGGGCAGGGTGAGCAGTTCTTC. V is TRBV18 and J is TRBJ2-1; TRBD1 agrees at 12 bases. The ends lost 3 bases at V and 9 bases at J; junction bases unmatched: 12. CDR1 is KGHSH, CDR2 LQKENI, per germline. The CDR3 contains 17 residues.

The rearrangement links TRBV7-3 to TRBJ2-2; 8 bases fit TRBD1. The trim removed 3 bases at V and 5 bases at J, leaving 5 bases unmatched. CDR3 length: 15 amino acids. Looked up from germline, CDR1 is SGHTA and CDR2 is FQGTGA. The DNA for the CDR3 is TGTGCCAGCAGCTTGGACAGGGTCGGAACCGGGGAGCTGTTTTTT. This sequence encodes CASSLDRVGTGELFF.

The chain recombines TRBV5-4 with TRBJ2-2, with 8 bases identical to TRBD2. V gave up 4 bases and J gave up 0 bases; unmatched junction bases: 5. The V gene's germline CDR1 is SGHNT and CDR2 YYREEE (reference sequence). The CDR3 totals 16 residues. The CDR3 protein is CASSLGAGANTGELFF. CDR3 bases: TGTGCCAGCAGCCTAGGAGCGGGAGCGAACACCGGGGAGCTGTTTTTT. Full variable domain (missing parts from reference TRBV5-4 and TRBJ2-2): ETGVTQSPTHLIKTRGQQVTLRCSSQSGHNTVSWYQQALGQGPQFIFQYYREEENGRGNFPPRFSGLQFPNYSSELNVNALELDDSALYLCASSLGAGANTGELFFGEGSRLTVL.

V gene TRBV14 combines with J gene TRBJ2-7; possible D gene TRBD2, 5 bases. Germline assignment: CDR1 SGHDN and CDR2 FVKESK. Between the trimmed V and J ends, which lost 4 bases and 7 bases, there was a span of 11 bases. The CDR3 runs to 12 residues. The CDR3 DNA follows: TGTGCCAGCAGCCTTTCGACGGGGGAGCAGTACTTC. This codes for CASSLSTGEQYF.

V and J are TRBV11-2 and TRBJ2-7, with 8 positions matching TRBD1. Germline V gene sequence: CDR1 SGHAT, CDR2 FQNNGV. V gave up 5 bases and J gave up 4 bases; unmatched junction bases: 13. This CDR3 contains 16 residues. CDR3 sequence: CASSRTRPGGEYEQYF. The CDR3 DNA reads as TGTGCCAGCAGCCGAACCCGGCCAGGGGGCGAGTACGAGCAGTACTTC.

The chain combines TRBV6-1 with TRBJ2-3, with 8 bases identical to TRBD1. CDR3 length: 15 residues. Germline lookup yields CDR1 MNHNS and CDR2 SASEGT. V shed 6 bases and J 4 bases; nucleotides not matched to a gene: 9. CDR3 amino acids: CASRRTGTGSDTQYF. The CDR3 nucleotides read TGTGCCAGCAGGAGGACCGGGACAGGATCAGATACGCAGTATTTT.

CDR3 in amino acids: CASRYKYQETQYF. CDR3 bases: TGTGCCAGCAGATACAAGTACCAAGAGACCCAGTACTTC. The J gene is TRBJ2-5, the V gene TRBV6-5; D gene uncertain. The CDR3 contains 13 residues. Germline values: CDR1 MNHEY, CDR2 SVGAGI. Trimming took 6 bases from V and 0 from J, leaving 8 bases between them.